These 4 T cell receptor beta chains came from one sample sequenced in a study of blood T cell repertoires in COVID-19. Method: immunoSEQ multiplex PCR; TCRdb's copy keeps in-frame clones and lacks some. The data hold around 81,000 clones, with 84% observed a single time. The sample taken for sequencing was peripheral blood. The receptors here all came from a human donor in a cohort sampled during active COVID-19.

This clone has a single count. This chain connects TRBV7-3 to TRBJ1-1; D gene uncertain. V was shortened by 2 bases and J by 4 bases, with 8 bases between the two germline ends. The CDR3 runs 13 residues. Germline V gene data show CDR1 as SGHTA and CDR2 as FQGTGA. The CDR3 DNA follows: TGTGCCAGCAGCTTAGATAGAGTCACTGAAGCTTTCTTT. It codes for CASSLDRVTEAFF.

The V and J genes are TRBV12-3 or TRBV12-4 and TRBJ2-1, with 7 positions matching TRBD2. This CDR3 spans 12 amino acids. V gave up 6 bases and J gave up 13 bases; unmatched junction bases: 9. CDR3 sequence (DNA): TGTGCCAGCAGCCCTGAGCGGGGCGAACAGTTCTTC. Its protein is CASSPERGEQFF.

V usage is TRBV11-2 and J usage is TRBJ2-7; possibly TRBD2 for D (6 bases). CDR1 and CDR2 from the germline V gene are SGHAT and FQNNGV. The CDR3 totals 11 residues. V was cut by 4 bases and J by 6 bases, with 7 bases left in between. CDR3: CASSSGLEQYF. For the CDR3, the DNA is TGTGCCAGCAGCTCGGGACTCGAGCAGTACTTC.

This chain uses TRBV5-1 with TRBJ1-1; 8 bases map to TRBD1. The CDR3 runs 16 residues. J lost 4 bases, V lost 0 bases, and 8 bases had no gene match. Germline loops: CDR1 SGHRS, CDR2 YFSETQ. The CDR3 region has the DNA TGCGCCAGCAGCTTGGATCTAGGACAGGGAGGCACTGAAGCTTTCTTT. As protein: CASSLDLGQGGTEAFF.